Following are 7 T cell receptor beta chains from one sample sequenced in a study of T cells in Graves' hyperthyroidism and ophthalmopathy (dated by TCRdb to the late 2010s). Libraries were built with multiplex PCR. The run used an Illumina HiSeq 2000. TCR beta CDR3 regions were amplified from RNA transcripts. A first-round RT-PCR of the TCR CDR3 used the HTBI primer set with the Qiagen OneStep RT-PCR kit. TCRdb passed the public sequencing reads through fastp at Q25 and MiXCR, retaining productive beta sequences. CDR3 protein duplicates are merged, each entry listing the most common genes and DNA. This sample has fewer than 400,000 distinct CDR3 sequences in its table, and 15% to 19% of those were observed once. The top ten hold about a quarter of the sample. The material sequenced was blood. These receptors all come from a woman aged 18 to 35 with Graves' hyperthyroidism that later progressed to Graves' ophthalmopathy.

The table lists this clonotype with a few counts. The V gene is TRBV7-2, the J gene TRBJ2-5, with a possible D match to TRBD2 (5 bases). This CDR3 is 14 amino acids long. Germline V lookup: CDR1 SGHTA, CDR2 FQGNSA. V was cut by 4 bases and J by 4 bases, with 13 bases left in between. The CDR3 loop reads CASSSYFGLETQYF. CDR3 nucleotide sequence: TGTGCCAGCAGCTCCTATTTTGGACTAGAGACCCAGTACTTC.

This clonotype was observed at least ten times. The chain combines TRBV27 with TRBJ2-7; D may correspond to TRBD1 or TRBD2 (5 bases each). This CDR3 contains 15 residues. Trimming took 5 bases from V and 0 from J, leaving 14 bases between them. Germline V lookup: CDR1 MNHEY, CDR2 SMNVEV (reference sequence). In DNA form, the CDR3 reads TGTGCCAGCAGTCTCGGGACCGCAAGCTCCTACGAGCAGTACTTC. Encoded protein: CASSLGTASSYEQYF.

There are many counts of this clonotype. CDR3: CASSGGQGNTEAFF. The CDR3 region has the DNA TGTGCCAGCAGTGGAGGACAGGGCAACACTGAAGCTTTCTTT. The chain combines TRBV27 with TRBJ1-1, with 8 bases matching TRBD1. The germline V gene has CDR1 MNHEY and CDR2 SMNVEV (reference sequence). The ends lost 5 bases at V and 2 bases at J; junction bases unmatched: 4. The CDR3 loop spans 14 amino acids.

This clonotype was seen at least ten times. The V gene is TRBV13, the J gene TRBJ2-7; TRBD2 matches at 10 bases. V shed 10 bases, J shed 6 bases, and the junction held 12 bases outside the gene matches. The CDR3 sequence is 14 residues long. Looked up from germline, CDR1 is PRHDT and CDR2 is FYEKMQ (reference sequence). The CDR3 reads CAIPSGRAAGEQYF. The CDR3 region has the DNA TGTGCCATTCCAAGCGGGAGGGCTGCGGGCGAGCAGTACTTC.

This clonotype has just a few counts. The V and J genes are TRBV7-2 and TRBJ1-3; D is possibly TRBD1 (5 bases). This CDR3 comprises 14 residues. CDR1 is SGHTA and CDR2 is FQGNSA in the germline V gene. V lost 3 bases and J lost 5, with 11 bases in between. CDR3 in amino acids: CASSFPGNRNTIYF. The CDR3 DNA follows: TGTGCCAGCAGCTTTCCAGGGAACAGAAACACCATATATTTT.

This clonotype was counted ten times or more. This rearrangement joins TRBV30 to TRBJ1-1; the D gene is possibly TRBD1 (5 bases). CDR1 is GTSNPN, CDR2 SVGIG, per germline (reference sequence). V was pared by 5 bases and J by 1 base, with 14 bases between. The CDR3 length is 14 residues. The CDR3 loop reads CAWVGDGGNTEAFF. The CDR3 DNA reads TGTGCCTGGGTGGGGGACGGTGGGAACACTGAAGCTTTCTTT.

J is TRBJ2-1 and V is TRBV12-3 or TRBV12-4, with D perhaps TRBD1 or TRBD2 (5 bases each). The CDR3 length is 14 residues. V was clipped by 5 bases and J by 12 bases, with 20 bases between them. The CDR3 nucleotides are TGTGCCAGCAGTCTACCGGACTGGGGCCAAGGGCAGTTCTTC. Encoded protein: CASSLPDWGQGQFF.